Listed here is a single T cell receptor (beta chain). The antigen is unknown. These data originate in a study of cytomegalovirus exposure and HLA in healthy donors. The length of the CDR3 is 13 residues. From germline, CDR1 is MNHEY and CDR2 SVGAGI. Trimming stripped 7 bases from V and 5 bases from J, with 14 bases between. Only in-frame clones appear in the TCRdb table, and some are missing; sequencing was by immunoSEQ multiplex PCR. This sample has around 300,000 clones, with roughly 90% found just once. Study-wide results and limits: The study labeled 180 or so TCR beta chains cytomegalovirus-associated. Most TCR sequences were rare, but some public TCRs occurred in many donors.

This chain connects TRBV6-5 to TRBJ1-2; D is perhaps TRBD1 (6 bases). The receptor's source is a woman between 18 and 29 years old in good health and CMV-seronegative. Sequenced material: PBMCs. The CDR3 protein is CASTRIQGYGYTF. The CDR3 region has the DNA TGTGCCAGCACCCGAATCCAGGGGTATGGCTACACCTTC.